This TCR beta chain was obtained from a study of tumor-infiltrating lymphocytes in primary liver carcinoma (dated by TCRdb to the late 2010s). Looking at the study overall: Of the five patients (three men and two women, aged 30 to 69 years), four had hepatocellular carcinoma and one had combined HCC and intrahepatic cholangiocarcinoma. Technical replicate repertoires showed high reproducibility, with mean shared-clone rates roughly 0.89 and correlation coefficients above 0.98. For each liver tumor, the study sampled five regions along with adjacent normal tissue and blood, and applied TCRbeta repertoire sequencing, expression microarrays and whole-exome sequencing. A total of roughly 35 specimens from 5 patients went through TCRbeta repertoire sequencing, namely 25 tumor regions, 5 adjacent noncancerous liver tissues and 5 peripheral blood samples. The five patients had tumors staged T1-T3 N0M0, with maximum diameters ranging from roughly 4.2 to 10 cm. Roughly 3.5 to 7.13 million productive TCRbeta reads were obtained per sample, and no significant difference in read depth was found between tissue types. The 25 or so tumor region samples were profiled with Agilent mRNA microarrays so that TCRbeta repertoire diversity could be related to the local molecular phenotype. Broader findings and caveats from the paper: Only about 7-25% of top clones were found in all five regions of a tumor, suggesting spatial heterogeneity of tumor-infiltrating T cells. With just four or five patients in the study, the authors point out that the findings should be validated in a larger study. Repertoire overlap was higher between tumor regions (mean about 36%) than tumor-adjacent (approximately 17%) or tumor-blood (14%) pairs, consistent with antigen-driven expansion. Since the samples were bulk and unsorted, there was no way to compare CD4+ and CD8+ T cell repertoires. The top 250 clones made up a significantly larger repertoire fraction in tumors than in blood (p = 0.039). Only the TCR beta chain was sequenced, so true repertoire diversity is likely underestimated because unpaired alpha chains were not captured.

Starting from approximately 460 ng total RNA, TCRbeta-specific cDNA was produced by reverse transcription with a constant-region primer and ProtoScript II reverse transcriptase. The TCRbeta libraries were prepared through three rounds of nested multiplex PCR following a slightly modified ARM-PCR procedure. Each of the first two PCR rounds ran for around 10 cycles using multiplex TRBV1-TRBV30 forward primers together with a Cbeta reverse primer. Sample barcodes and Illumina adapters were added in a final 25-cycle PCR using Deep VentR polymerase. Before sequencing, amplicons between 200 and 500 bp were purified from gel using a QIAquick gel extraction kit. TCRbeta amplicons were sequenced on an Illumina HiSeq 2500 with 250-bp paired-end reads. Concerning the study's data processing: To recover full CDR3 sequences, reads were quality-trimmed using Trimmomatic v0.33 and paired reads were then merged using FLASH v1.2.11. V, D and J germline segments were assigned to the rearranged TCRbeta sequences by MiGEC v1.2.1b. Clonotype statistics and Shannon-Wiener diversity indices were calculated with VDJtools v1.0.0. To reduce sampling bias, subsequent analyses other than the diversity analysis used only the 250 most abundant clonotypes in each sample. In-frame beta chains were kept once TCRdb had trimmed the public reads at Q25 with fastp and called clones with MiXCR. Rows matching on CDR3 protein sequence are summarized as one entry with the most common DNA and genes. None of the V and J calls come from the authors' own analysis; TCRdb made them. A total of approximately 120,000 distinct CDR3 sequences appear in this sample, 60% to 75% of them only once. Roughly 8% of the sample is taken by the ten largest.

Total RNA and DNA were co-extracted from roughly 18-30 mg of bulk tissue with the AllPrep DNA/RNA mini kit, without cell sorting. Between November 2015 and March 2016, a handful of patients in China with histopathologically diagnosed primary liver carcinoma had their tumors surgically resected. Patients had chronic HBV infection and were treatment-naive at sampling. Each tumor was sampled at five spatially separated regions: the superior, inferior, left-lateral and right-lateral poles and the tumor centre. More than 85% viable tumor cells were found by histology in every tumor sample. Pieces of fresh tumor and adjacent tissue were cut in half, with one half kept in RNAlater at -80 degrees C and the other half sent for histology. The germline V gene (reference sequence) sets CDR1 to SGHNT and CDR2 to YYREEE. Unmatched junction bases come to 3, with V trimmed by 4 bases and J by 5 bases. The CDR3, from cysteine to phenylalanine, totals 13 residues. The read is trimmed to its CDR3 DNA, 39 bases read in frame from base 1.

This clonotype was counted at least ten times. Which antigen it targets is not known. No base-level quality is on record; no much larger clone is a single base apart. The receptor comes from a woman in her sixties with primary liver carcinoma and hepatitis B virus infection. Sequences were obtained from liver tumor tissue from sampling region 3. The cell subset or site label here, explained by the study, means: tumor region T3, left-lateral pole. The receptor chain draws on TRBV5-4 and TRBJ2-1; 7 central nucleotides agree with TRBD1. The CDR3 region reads CASSIQGNNEQFF. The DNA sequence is TGTGCCAGCAGCATACAGGGGAACAATGAGCAGTTCTTC.